This T cell receptor beta chain stems from a study of T cells in Graves' hyperthyroidism and ophthalmopathy. The CDR3 spans 13 residues. The germline gives CDR1 MGHDK, CDR2 SYGVNS. Germline trimming cut 10 bases from V and 6 bases from J; bases unmatched to any gene: 8. TCR beta CDR3 regions were amplified from RNA transcripts. The TCR CDR3 was amplified in a first-round RT-PCR using the HTBI primer set. TCRdb fed the multiplex PCR reads into MiXCR, producing one record per CDR3 protein. The repertoire holds hundreds of thousands of distinct CDR3 sequences, with about two fifths as singletons. Sequencing input: blood. The V and J genes are TRBV25-1 and TRBJ1-5, with 8 bases matching TRBD1. The sequence was obtained from a man between 18 and 29 years old with Graves' hyperthyroidism. In DNA, the CDR3 is TGTGCCACTTCGACAGGGGCACGTCAGCCCCAGCATTTT. This sequence encodes CATSTGARQPQHF.